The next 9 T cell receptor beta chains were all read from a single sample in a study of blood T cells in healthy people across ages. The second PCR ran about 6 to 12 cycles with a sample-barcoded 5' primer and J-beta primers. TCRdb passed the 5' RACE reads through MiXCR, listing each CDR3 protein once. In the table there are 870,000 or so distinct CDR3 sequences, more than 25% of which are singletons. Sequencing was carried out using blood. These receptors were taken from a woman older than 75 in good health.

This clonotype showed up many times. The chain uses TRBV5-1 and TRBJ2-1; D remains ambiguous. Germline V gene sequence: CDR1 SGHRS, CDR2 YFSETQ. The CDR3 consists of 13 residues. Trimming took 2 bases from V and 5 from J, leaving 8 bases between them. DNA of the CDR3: TGCGCCAGCAGCTTTATTCCGAACAATGAGCAGTTCTTC. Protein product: CASSFIPNNEQFF.

The CDR3 nucleotides are TGTGCCAGCATTGAGGACACCGACTATGGCTACACCTTC. This sequence encodes CASIEDTDYGYTF. The V gene is TRBV2, the J gene TRBJ1-2, with a weak D call TRBD1 (5 bases). The CDR3 has 13 amino acids. The germline V gene has CDR1 SNHLY and CDR2 FYNNEI. Trimming shortened V by 7 bases and J by 3 bases, and 12 bases separated the two germline ends. The full variable domain, completed using reference TRBV2 and TRBJ1-2, is EPEVTQTPSHQVTQMGQEVILRCVPISNHLYFYWYRQILGQKVEFLVSFYNNEISEKSEIFDDQFSVERPDGSNFTLKIRSTKLEDSAMYFCASIEDTDYGYTFGSGTRLTVV.

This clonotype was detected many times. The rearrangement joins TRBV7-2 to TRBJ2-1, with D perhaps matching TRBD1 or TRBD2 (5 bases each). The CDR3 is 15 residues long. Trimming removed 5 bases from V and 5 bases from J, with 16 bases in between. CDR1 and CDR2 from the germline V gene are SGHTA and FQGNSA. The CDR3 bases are TGTGCCAGCAGCCCAAAGTGGGGGTTTAACAATGAGCAGTTCTTC. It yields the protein CASSPKWGFNNEQFF.

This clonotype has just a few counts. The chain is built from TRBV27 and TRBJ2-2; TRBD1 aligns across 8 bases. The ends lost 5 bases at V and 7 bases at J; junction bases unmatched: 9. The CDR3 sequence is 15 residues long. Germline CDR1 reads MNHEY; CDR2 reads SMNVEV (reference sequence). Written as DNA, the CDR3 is TGTGCCAGCAGTACACGGACAGGGTATGGCGGGGAGCTGTTTTTT. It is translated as CASSTRTGYGGELFF.

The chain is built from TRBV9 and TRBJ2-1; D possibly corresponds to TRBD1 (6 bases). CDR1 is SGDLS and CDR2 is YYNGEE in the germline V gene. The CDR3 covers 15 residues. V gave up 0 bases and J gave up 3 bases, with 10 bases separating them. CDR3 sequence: CASSVVQGFYNEQFF. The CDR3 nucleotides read TGTGCCAGCAGCGTAGTACAGGGTTTCTACAATGAGCAGTTCTTC.

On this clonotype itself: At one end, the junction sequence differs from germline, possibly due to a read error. CDR3 loop: CTSSLDSGGAYEQYF. The CDR3, as DNA: TGTACCAGCAGCTTAGACAGCGGGGGGGCTTACGAGCAGTACTTC. The chain links TRBV7-6 to TRBJ2-7, with 10 bases matching TRBD2. The CDR3 totals 15 residues. Germline CDR1 SGHVS, CDR2 FNYEAQ.

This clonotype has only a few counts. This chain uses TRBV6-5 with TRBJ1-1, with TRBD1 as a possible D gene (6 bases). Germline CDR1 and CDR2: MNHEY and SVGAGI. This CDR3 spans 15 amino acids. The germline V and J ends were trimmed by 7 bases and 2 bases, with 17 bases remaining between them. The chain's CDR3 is CASTSGGGTNTEAFF. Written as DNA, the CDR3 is TGTGCCAGCACCAGCGGGGGGGGGACAAACACTGAAGCTTTCTTT.

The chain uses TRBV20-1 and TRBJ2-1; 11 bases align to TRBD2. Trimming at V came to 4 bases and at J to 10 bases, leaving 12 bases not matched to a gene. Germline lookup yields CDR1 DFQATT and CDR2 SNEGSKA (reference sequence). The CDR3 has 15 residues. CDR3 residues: CSAISGGASPYEQFF. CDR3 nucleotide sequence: TGCAGTGCTATTAGCGGGGGGGCGTCCCCTTACGAGCAGTTCTTC.

The CDR3 protein is CSARTLGQTSTDTQYF. CDR3 nucleotide sequence: TGCAGTGCTAGAACCCTGGGACAGACTAGCACAGATACGCAGTATTTT. The chain uses TRBV20-1 and TRBJ2-3, with 7 bases lining up with TRBD1. The CDR3 is 16 amino acids. Germline trimming cut 2 bases from V and 0 bases from J; bases unmatched to any gene: 8. Germline CDR1 DFQATT, CDR2 SNEGSKA (reference sequence).